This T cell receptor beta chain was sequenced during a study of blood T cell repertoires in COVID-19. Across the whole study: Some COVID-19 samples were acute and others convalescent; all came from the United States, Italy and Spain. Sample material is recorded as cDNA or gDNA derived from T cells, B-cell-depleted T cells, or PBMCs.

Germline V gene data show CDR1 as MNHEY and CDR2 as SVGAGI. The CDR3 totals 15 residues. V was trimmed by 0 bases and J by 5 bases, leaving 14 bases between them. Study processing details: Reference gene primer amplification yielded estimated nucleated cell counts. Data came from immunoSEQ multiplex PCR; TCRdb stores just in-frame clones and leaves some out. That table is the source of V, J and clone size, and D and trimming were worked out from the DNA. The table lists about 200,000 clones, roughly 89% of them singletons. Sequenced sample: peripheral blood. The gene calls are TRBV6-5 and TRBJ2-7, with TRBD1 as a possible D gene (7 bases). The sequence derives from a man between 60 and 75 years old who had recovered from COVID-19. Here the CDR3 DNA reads TGTGCCAGCAGTTACTCGGAGGGGGCGCGACACGAGCAGTACTTC. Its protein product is CASSYSEGARHEQYF.